This is a list of T cell receptor beta chains from one sample in a study of breast tumors, draining lymph nodes, adjacent tissues. In TCRdb, the multiplex PCR reads were re-called with MiXCR into one record per CDR3 protein. The sample holds roughly 130,000 distinct CDR3 sequences, around a third seen once. Sequences were obtained from axillary lymph node tissue. The receptors derive from a female donor with breast cancer. Some clones in this sample may be carry-over from other donors' samples. CDR3s include the opening cysteine and the closing phenylalanine or tryptophan. A D gene is named only where the DNA matches it firmly. Clone size appears in some rows only: once, few, many, or a class for an expanded clone.

TGTGCCTGGAGTGTTAATTTGGGCGAAAACATTCAGTACTTC,CAWSVNLGENIQYF,TRBJ2-4,once,NA,TRBV30
TGTGCCACAGGGGATCTATCGAACACTGAAGCTTTCTTT,CATGDLSNTEAFF,TRBJ1-1,NA,NA,TRBV15
TGTGCCAGCAGAAGGTCCTACGAGCAGTACTTC,CASRRSYEQYF,TRBJ2-7,many,NA,TRBV27
TGTGCCAGCAGTCCCGGGACAGGGGAAGAGGTATATGAAAAACTGTTTTTT,CASSPGTGEEVYEKLFF,TRBJ1-4,many,TRBD1,TRBV6-6
TGCGCCAGCAGCACTTACAGGGACACCGGGGAGCTGTTTTTT,CASSTYRDTGELFF,TRBJ2-2,NA,NA,TRBV5-1
TGTGCCATCAGTGAAAGGGGGCTGACGGCGGGGGATGCCGGGGAGCTGTTTTTT,CAISERGLTAGDAGELFF,TRBJ2-2,many,NA,TRBV10-3
TGTGCCAGCAGCCGGGACAGGGACTATTCACCCCTCCACTTT,CASSRDRDYSPLHF,TRBJ1-6,NA,TRBD1,TRBV7-2
TGCGCCAGCAGGTTAGGGAATCTGAACACTGAAGCTTTCTTT,CASRLGNLNTEAFF,TRBJ1-1,NA,NA,TRBV4-1
TGTGCCACCACGGGACTTCCAAACACCGGGGAGCTGTTTTTT,CATTGLPNTGELFF,TRBJ2-2,many,NA,TRBV19
TGCGCCAGCAGAGAGCAGGAGACCCAGTACTTC,CASREQETQYF,TRBJ2-5,many,NA,TRBV10-2
TGTGCCAGCAGTATAAACAGGGGTACTTCACCCCTCCACTTT,CASSINRGTSPLHF,TRBJ1-6,many,TRBD1,TRBV28
TGCAGTGCTAGCCCCGGGACAGTGAACACCGGGGAGCTGTTTTTT,CSASPGTVNTGELFF,TRBJ2-2,many,TRBD1,TRBV20-1
TGTGCCAGCAGCGTAGAACTAGCGGGGGGGATTAGCACAGATACGCAGTATTTT,CASSVELAGGISTDTQYF,TRBJ2-3,many,TRBD2,TRBV9
TGTGCCAGCAGTGACCCGACCCGCGATACGCAGTATTTT,CASSDPTRDTQYF,TRBJ2-3,many,NA,TRBV6-1
TGCAGTGCTAGAGAGTTGGGACGGTACTACAATGAGCAGTTCTTC,CSARELGRYYNEQFF,TRBJ2-1,many,NA,TRBV20-1